This T cell receptor beta chain was obtained from a study of response to subunit inactivated influenza vaccine (dated by TCRdb to 2017 to 2018). Describing the broader study: Deep quantitative profiling of the T cell receptor repertoire was used in the study to follow responses to a trivalent subunit inactivated influenza vaccine.

This clonotype was recorded many times. Its cognate antigen has yet to be identified. Per-base quality was not reported, and no clone a single base away is much larger than it. General study outcomes and caveats: It was suggested by the authors that each seasonal influenza vaccination may recruit only a limited number of new T cells.

Germline trimming amounts to 5 bases on V and 5 bases on J, with 3 as the count of junction bases outside the gene matches. The CDR3, from cysteine to phenylalanine, totals 15 residues. Only the CDR3 region is kept as DNA, spanning 45 bases read in frame from base 1. The germline V gene gives CDR1 as SGHTA and CDR2 as FQGTGA. Libraries were built with RT-PCR. Sequencing was carried out with an Illumina HiSeq 2500. TCRdb reanalyzed the raw reads on its own, using fastp at Q25 for trimming and MiXCR for clone calling, and kept in-frame beta chains. One record per CDR3 amino acid sequence lists the most common genes and DNA. In all, the sample holds hundreds of thousands of distinct CDR3 sequences, and approximately 18% of those were seen once. The leading ten clones occupy 9.5% to 13% of the sample.

Sequenced here: PBMCs from blood, sampled more than 4 days after vaccination. The chain couples TRBV7-3 to TRBJ2-2; TRBD2 matches 12 bases in the middle. The clonotype was recovered from a man in his forties or fifties who received an inactivated influenza vaccine. Donor details come from another sample of the same person, matched by shared clones. DNA sequence: TGTGCCAGCAGCGTACTAGCGGGAGGAACCGGGGAGCTGTTTTTT. Its protein is CASSVLAGGTGELFF.